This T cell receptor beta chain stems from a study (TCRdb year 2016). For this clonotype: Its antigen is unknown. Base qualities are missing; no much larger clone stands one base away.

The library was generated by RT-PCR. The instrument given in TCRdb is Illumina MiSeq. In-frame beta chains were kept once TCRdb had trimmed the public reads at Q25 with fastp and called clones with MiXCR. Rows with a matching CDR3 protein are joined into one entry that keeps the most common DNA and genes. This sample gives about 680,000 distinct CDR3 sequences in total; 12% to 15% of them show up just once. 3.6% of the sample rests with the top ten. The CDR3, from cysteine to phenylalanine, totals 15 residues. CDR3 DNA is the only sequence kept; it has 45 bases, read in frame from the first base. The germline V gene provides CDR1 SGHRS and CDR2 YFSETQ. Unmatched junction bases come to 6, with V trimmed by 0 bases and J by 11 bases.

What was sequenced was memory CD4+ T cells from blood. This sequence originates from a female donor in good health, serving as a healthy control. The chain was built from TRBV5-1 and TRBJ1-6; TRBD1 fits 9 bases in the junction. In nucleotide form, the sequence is TGCGCCAGCAGCTTGGAGGGACAGGGTTTAACACCCCTCCACTTT. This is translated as CASSLEGQGLTPLHF.